The TCR beta chain under discussion was sequenced for a study of blood T cell repertoires in COVID-19. Background on the study: The United States, Italy and Spain were the sources of the acute and convalescent COVID-19 samples. Nucleic acid was either cDNA or gDNA, and it came from T cells, B-cell-depleted T cells, or PBMCs.

J lost 0 bases, V lost 5 bases, and 1 base had no gene match. The CDR3 has 14 amino acids. Germline V gene sequence: CDR1 SEHNR, CDR2 FQNEAQ (reference sequence). Source study methods: Counts of nucleated cells, estimated from reference gene primer amplification, were obtained. Assay used: immunoSEQ multiplex PCR; TCRdb lists only in-frame clones, some missing. That table furnishes V, J and clone size, whereas the DNA furnished D and trimming. The profile covers approximately 83,000 clones, with roughly 80% appearing a single time and around 3% taken by the ten largest. V gene TRBV7-9 combines with J gene TRBJ2-7, with 10 bases identical to TRBD2. The sample taken for sequencing was peripheral blood. The sequence derives from a man aged 45-60 years with acute or convalescent COVID-19. The CDR3 protein is CASSRTSGSYEQYF. CDR3 nucleotides: TGTGCCAGCAGCCGGACTAGCGGCTCCTACGAGCAGTACTTC.